What follows are 17 T cell receptor beta chains derived from one specimen sequenced in a study of response to subunit inactivated influenza vaccine. Each CDR3 protein gets one entry after TCRdb re-called the RT-PCR reads with MiXCR. Here the sample spans 860,000 or so distinct CDR3 sequences, less than 25% being singletons. Material: PBMCs from blood, obtained about 5 days after vaccination. Receptors were obtained from a man aged 50 to 60 who received an inactivated influenza vaccine.

The gene calls are TRBV20-1 and TRBJ1-5; no definite D call. Germline CDR1 and CDR2: DFQATT and SNEGSKA (reference sequence). V lost 2 bases and J lost 0, with 14 bases in between. This CDR3 spans 16 amino acids. CDR3 DNA sequence: TGCAGTGCTAGATCTGATATCCGTGGTAGCAATCAGCCCCAGCATTTT. Protein product: CSARSDIRGSNQPQHF.

This clonotype has only a few counts. The chain recombines TRBV6-1 with TRBJ2-7, with D unresolved. The CDR3 runs 13 residues. Trimming cost V 3 bases and J 3 bases, with 9 bases left between them. CDR1 is MNHNS, CDR2 SASEGT, per germline. The CDR3 coding sequence is TGTGCCAGCAGTGAGGTTCCCCTCTACGAGCAGTACTTC. This encodes CASSEVPLYEQYF.

V and J are TRBV9 and TRBJ1-6, with D hard to call. The CDR3 spans 13 residues. Trimming removed 0 bases from V and 9 bases from J, with 7 bases in between. The V gene's germline CDR1 is SGDLS and CDR2 YYNGEE. CDR3 loop: CASSVEGISPLHF. In DNA, the CDR3 is TGTGCCAGCAGCGTAGAGGGAATTTCACCCCTCCACTTT. The full variable domain, rest sourced from reference TRBV9 and TRBJ1-6, is DSGVTQTPKHLITATGQRVTLRCSPRSGDLSVYWYQQSLDQGLQFLIQYYNGEERAKGNILERFSAQQFPDLHSELNLSSLELGDSALYFCASSVEGISPLHFGNGTRLTVT.

The chain is built from TRBV3-1 and TRBJ2-4; D is unclear. The CDR3 is made up of 14 amino acids. Germline CDR1 and CDR2: LGHDT and YNNKEL (reference sequence). V was trimmed by 2 bases and J by 1 base, leaving 6 bases between them. CDR3 sequence: CASSQSRAKNIQYF. The CDR3 DNA reads TGTGCCAGCAGCCAAAGCCGCGCCAAAAACATTCAGTACTTC.

The V and J genes are TRBV25-1 and TRBJ2-3; D is unresolved. The CDR3 covers 14 residues. Germline loops: CDR1 MGHDK, CDR2 SYGVNS. Deletions cut 2 bases from V and 7 bases from J, with 13 bases between. This CDR3 is CASSEHGRSYTQYF. Here the CDR3 DNA reads TGTGCCAGCAGTGAACACGGCAGGAGTTATACGCAGTATTTT.

A few counts support this clonotype. The chain uses TRBV5-1 and TRBJ2-3, with 14 nucleotides matching TRBD2. This CDR3 contains 16 residues. Germline V gives CDR1 SGHRS, CDR2 YFSETQ. The V gene end was trimmed by 4 bases and the J gene end by 14 bases; junction bases not matched to a gene: 15. For the CDR3, the DNA is TGCGCCAGCAGCGCCGCGGCAGCGACTAGCGGGGGGGTTGTGTATTTT. This codes for CASSAAAATSGGVVYF. Full variable domain (outside the CDR3, taken from reference TRBV5-1 and TRBJ2-3): KAGVTQTPRYLIKTRGQQVTLSCSPISGHRSVSWYQQTPGQGLQFLFEYFSETQRNKGNFPGRFSGRQFSNSRSEMNVSTLELGDSALYLCASSAAAATSGGVVYFGPGTRLTVL.

This clonotype was found a few times. The gene calls are TRBV10-3 and TRBJ2-5; 9 bases agree with TRBD1. Looked up from germline, CDR1 is ENHRY and CDR2 is SYGVKD. J gave up 5 bases and V 7 bases, and 8 bases lay outside the gene matches. The CDR3 covers 14 residues. In DNA, the CDR3 is TGTGCCATCACTTCGGGACAGGGCCGGGAGACCCAGTACTTC. It specifies CAITSGQGRETQYF.

V gene TRBV25-1 combines with J gene TRBJ2-6; D assignment may be TRBD1 or TRBD2 (5 bases each). V lost 2 bases and J 4 bases, leaving 9 bases between the germline ends. CDR3 length: 15 residues. The germline V gene has CDR1 MGHDK and CDR2 SYGVNS. CDR3 protein: CASSEQGTGANVLTF. The CDR3, as DNA: TGTGCCAGCAGTGAACAAGGGACCGGGGCCAACGTCCTGACTTTC.

This clonotype was observed a few times. The chain uses TRBV11-2 and TRBJ1-3; D is uncertain. The germline V gene encodes CDR1 SGHAT and CDR2 FQNNGV. The ends were cut back, 1 base at V and 4 bases at J, with 11 bases in the middle. This CDR3 region has 15 residues. The CDR3, as DNA: TGTGCCAGCAGCTTAGTGACCGGCATGGGAAACACCATATATTTT. It is translated as CASSLVTGMGNTIYF.

The chain couples TRBV6-2 or TRBV6-3 to TRBJ2-1; 9 positions agree with TRBD1. V lost 6 bases to trimming and J lost 5 bases; unmatched junction nucleotides: 11. Germline V gives CDR1 MNHEY, CDR2 SVGEGT. This CDR3 has 16 residues. CDR3 nucleotides: TGTGCCAGCAGCCCCTACAGGGGGCAAGCACACAATGAGCAGTTCTTC. Protein sequence: CASSPYRGQAHNEQFF.

This chain uses TRBV5-4 with TRBJ2-1, with 9 bases matching TRBD2. Trimming cost V 0 bases and J 5 bases; bases outside gene matches: 9. CDR1 is SGHNT, CDR2 YYREEE, per germline (reference sequence). There are 17 residues in the CDR3. The CDR3 is CASSLAGGTSWNNEQFF. The CDR3, as DNA: TGTGCCAGCAGCTTGGCGGGCGGGACTAGCTGGAACAATGAGCAGTTCTTC. Together with reference TRBV5-4 and TRBJ2-1, the CDR3 gives the full variable domain: ETGVTQSPTHLIKTRGQQVTLRCSSQSGHNTVSWYQQALGQGPQFIFQYYREEENGRGNFPPRFSGLQFPNYSSELNVNALELDDSALYLCASSLAGGTSWNNEQFFGPGTRLTVL.

This clonotype appeared a few times. This chain uses TRBV9 with TRBJ2-4; TRBD2 matches 9 bases. The CDR3 runs 17 residues. In germline, CDR1 is SGDLS, CDR2 YYNGEE. With 3 bases clipped from V and 6 bases from J, the junction kept 13 bases outside the gene matches. In nucleotides, the CDR3 is TGTGCCAGCAGCGCCAGTCCGGGACTAGCCCCCGTAAACATTCAGTACTTC. It translates to CASSASPGLAPVNIQYF.

The V and J genes are TRBV7-2 and TRBJ1-4; tentative D call: TRBD1 (6 bases). The CDR3 runs to 14 residues. In germline, CDR1 is SGHTA, CDR2 FQGNSA. The V gene lost 4 bases and the J gene lost 7 bases, with 13 bases spanning the gap. Here the CDR3 DNA reads TGTGCCAGCAGCTCGGGACATATTTTTGAAAAACTGTTTTTT. As protein: CASSSGHIFEKLFF.

This clonotype was picked up a small number of times. The J gene is TRBJ2-2, the V gene TRBV6-1; the match to TRBD2 covers 11 bases. V lost 7 bases, J lost 4 bases, and 8 bases stayed unmatched. Germline CDR1 reads MNHNS; CDR2 reads SASEGT. CDR3 length: 16 amino acids. CDR3 sequence reads: CASTRKGTSGTGELFF. CDR3 DNA sequence: TGTGCCAGCACCAGAAAAGGGACTAGCGGCACCGGGGAGCTGTTTTTT.

J is TRBJ2-2 and V is TRBV20-1; D unclear. The length of the CDR3 is 11 residues. V was clipped by 3 bases and J by 10 bases, with 9 bases between them. Looked up from germline, CDR1 is DFQATT and CDR2 is SNEGSKA (reference sequence). The CDR3 nucleotides read TGCAGTGCTAGGCGAGGATTGGAGCTGTTTTTT. Protein product: CSARRGLELFF.

The chain carries TRBV9 and TRBJ2-3; D is unclear. Looked up from germline, CDR1 is SGDLS and CDR2 is YYNGEE. The CDR3 contains 15 residues. Between the trimmed V and J ends, which lost 4 bases and 1 base, there was a span of 13 bases. The CDR3, as DNA: TGTGCCAGCAGCCCTCGTGATCGGCGCACAGATACGCAGTATTTT. It is translated as CASSPRDRRTDTQYF.

The sample holds a few counts of this clonotype. The chain joins TRBV7-2 to TRBJ2-4, with a tentative D call TRBD1 (5 bases). The CDR3 contains 14 residues. The germline V and J ends were trimmed by 2 bases and 7 bases, with 12 bases remaining between them. CDR1 is SGHTA and CDR2 is FQGNSA in the germline V gene. CDR3 sequence reads: CASSLNRNWNIQYF. CDR3 DNA sequence: TGTGCCAGCAGCTTAAACAGGAATTGGAACATTCAGTACTTC.